A single sample is the source of the 23 T cell receptor beta chains below, sequenced in a study of blood T cells in healthy people across ages. For the second PCR, which ran for roughly 7 to 11 cycles, a sample-barcoded 5' primer and a J-beta primer mix were used. TCRdb ran MiXCR on the 5' RACE reads and lists one entry per CDR3 protein. Of around 1.1 million distinct CDR3 sequences in the sample, approximately 38% were seen once. Sequencing input: blood. The receptors derive from a man aged 18 to 29 in good health.

This clonotype was seen only a few times. The J gene is TRBJ1-4, the V gene TRBV9, with D maybe TRBD1 (6 bases). CDR3 size: 16 residues. Trimming took 4 bases from V and 4 from J, leaving 17 bases between them. From germline, CDR1 is SGDLS and CDR2 YYNGEE. Written as DNA, the CDR3 is TGTGCCAGCAGCCCATTATCGACAGGACTTAATGAAAAACTGTTTTTT. Encoded protein: CASSPLSTGLNEKLFF. Full variable domain (rest looked up from reference TRBV9 and TRBJ1-4): DSGVTQTPKHLITATGQRVTLRCSPRSGDLSVYWYQQSLDQGLQFLIQYYNGEERAKGNILERFSAQQFPDLHSELNLSSLELGDSALYFCASSPLSTGLNEKLFFGSGTQLSVL.

This sequence joins TRBV6-1 and TRBJ1-1; 9 nucleotides match TRBD1. The germline gives CDR1 MNHNS, CDR2 SASEGT. Losses at the gene ends were 6 bases for V and 11 bases for J; bases not matched to a gene: 19. This CDR3 region has 16 residues. The CDR3 sequence: CASSPPPGTGLVEAFF. Written as DNA, the CDR3 is TGTGCCAGCAGCCCACCACCGGGGACAGGGCTCGTCGAGGCTTTCTTT.

This CDR3 is CASSLPLLTRETQYF. In DNA form, the CDR3 reads TGTGCCAGCAGCTTACCGCTGCTGACAAGGGAGACCCAGTACTTC. This chain uses TRBV7-3 with TRBJ2-5, with D unclear. The CDR3 totals 15 residues. V was trimmed by 2 bases and J by 5 bases, leaving 15 bases between them. The germline CDR1 and CDR2 sequences are SGHTA and FQGTGA.

On this clonotype: A much more abundant neighbour one base away suggests this may be a read error. V and J are TRBV5-6 and TRBJ2-1; 7 positions match TRBD1. Per the germline V gene, CDR1 is SGHDT and CDR2 is YYEEEE. The CDR3 spans 14 residues. Trimming took 2 bases from V and 10 from J; bases not matched to a gene: 9. The CDR3: CASSLQGFSYEQFF. Written as DNA, the CDR3 is TGTGCCAGCAGCTTACAGGGGTTCTCGTACGAGCAGTTCTTC.

The sample holds a few counts of this clonotype. The rearrangement joins TRBV20-1 to TRBJ1-1; unclear D gene. Germline assignment: CDR1 DFQATT and CDR2 SNEGSKA (reference sequence). Trimming removed 1 base from V and 6 bases from J, with 18 bases in between. This CDR3 has 15 amino acids. The CDR3 DNA reads TGCAGTGCTAGAGGCCGTTCTCTGGGGATCTCTGAAGCTTTCTTT. Translation gives CSARGRSLGISEAFF.

This clonotype showed up just once. The gene calls are TRBV13 and TRBJ1-2, with a possible D match to TRBD1 (6 bases). Germline values: CDR1 PRHDT, CDR2 FYEKMQ (reference sequence). CDR3 length: 14 amino acids. V shed 4 bases and J shed 6 bases, with 15 bases lying between them. Here the CDR3 reads CASSSTRGGHGYTF. CDR3 coding DNA: TGTGCCAGCAGCTCAACCAGGGGAGGGCATGGCTACACCTTC.

The chain combines TRBV12-5 with TRBJ1-2; D is perhaps TRBD1 (6 bases). The CDR3 loop spans 13 amino acids. Deletions cut 1 base from V and 4 bases from J, with 7 bases between. Germline lookup yields CDR1 LGHNT and CDR2 FRNRAP. In DNA form, the CDR3 reads TGTGCTAGTGGTTTGGACAGGGTCTATGGCTACACCTTC. Encoded protein: CASGLDRVYGYTF.

This clonotype was seen more than once but under ten times. The chain joins TRBV7-9 to TRBJ2-4, with D maybe TRBD2 (6 bases). Trimming shortened V by 4 bases and J by 8 bases, and 21 bases separated the two germline ends. Germline V gene sequence: CDR1 SEHNR, CDR2 FQNEAQ (reference sequence). The CDR3 is 16 amino acids. DNA of the CDR3: TGTGCCAGCAGCTCAATCCGGGAGCAACGAGGGTACATTCAGTACTTC. Its translation: CASSSIREQRGYIQYF.

This clonotype was picked up many times. The J gene is TRBJ2-3, the V gene TRBV13; 8 nucleotides agree with TRBD2. The germline CDR1 and CDR2 sequences are PRHDT and FYEKMQ (reference sequence). The CDR3 sequence is 15 residues long. V lost 3 bases and J lost 1; bases outside the gene matches: 3. In DNA form, the CDR3 reads TGTGCCAGCAGCTTCGCAGCGGGGGGCACAGATACGCAGTATTTT. This gives the protein CASSFAAGGTDTQYF.

This clonotype occurred once. J is TRBJ2-5 and V is TRBV3-1, with no clear D. Trimming took 5 bases from V and 2 from J, leaving 15 bases between them. CDR1 and CDR2 (germline): LGHDT, YNNKEL (reference sequence). The CDR3 is made up of 15 amino acids. CDR3 residues: CASSAWFDLQETQYF. The CDR3 DNA reads as TGTGCCAGCAGCGCTTGGTTTGACTTACAAGAGACCCAGTACTTC.

The J gene is TRBJ1-4, the V gene TRBV20-1; D gene uncertain. Trimming pared 0 bases from V and 6 bases from J, leaving 14 bases between. The CDR3 covers 15 residues. Germline V CDR1 and CDR2: DFQATT, SNEGSKA (reference sequence). CDR3 in amino acids: CSARDQGRSDEKLFF. DNA for the CDR3: TGCAGTGCTAGAGATCAAGGGAGATCGGATGAAAAACTGTTTTTT.

The genes are TRBV24-1 and TRBJ2-1; D is uncertain. Germline CDR1 is KGHDR and CDR2 is SFDVKD. The germline V and J ends were trimmed by 7 bases and 2 bases, with 8 bases remaining between them. The CDR3 is made up of 13 amino acids. The CDR3 DNA follows: TGTGCCACCAGCATGGGAACCTACAATGAGCAGTTCTTC. It translates to CATSMGTYNEQFF.

The chain uses TRBV13 and TRBJ2-3; 12 bases align to TRBD1. V shed 8 bases and J 4 bases; nucleotides not matched to a gene: 7. Germline-derived CDR1 and CDR2 are PRHDT and FYEKMQ (reference sequence). The CDR3 spans 15 residues. For the CDR3, the DNA is TGTGCCAGCTCCCCGGGACAGGGGGCCGCAGATACGCAGTATTTT. Translated, it gives CASSPGQGAADTQYF.

This clonotype was recorded at least ten times. This sequence joins TRBV20-1 and TRBJ2-3; TRBD2 might be the D (6 bases). V was pared by 3 bases and J by 2 bases, with 12 bases between. CDR3 length equals 14 residues. Germline CDR1 reads DFQATT; CDR2 reads SNEGSKA (reference sequence). CDR3 sequence reads: CSASPGDSTDTQYF. CDR3 DNA sequence: TGCAGTGCTAGCCCGGGGGATTCCACAGATACGCAGTATTTT.

The rearrangement uses TRBV27 and TRBJ1-2, with a tentative D call TRBD1 (5 bases). CDR1 MNHEY and CDR2 SMNVEV come from the germline V gene (reference sequence). This CDR3 spans 13 amino acids. Trimming took 5 bases from V and 6 from J, leaving 13 bases between them. CDR3: CASSPTDNHGYTF. The CDR3 DNA is TGTGCCAGCAGTCCGACGGACAACCATGGCTACACCTTC.

This clonotype occurred a few times. This chain uses TRBV7-6 with TRBJ2-5, with 12 positions matching TRBD2. CDR1 is SGHVS, CDR2 FNYEAQ, per germline. This CDR3 region has 15 residues. J gave up 5 bases and V 4 bases, and 5 bases lay outside the gene matches. CDR3 sequence reads: CASSSSGGETETQYF. For the CDR3, the DNA is TGTGCCAGCAGCTCTAGCGGGGGGGAAACCGAGACCCAGTACTTC.

The V call is TRBV24-1, the J call TRBJ2-5; D is ambiguous. Trimming removed 3 bases at V and 0 bases at J, with 10 bases between. From germline, CDR1 is KGHDR and CDR2 SFDVKD. The CDR3 has 15 amino acids. This chain's CDR3 is CATSDPDVYQETQYF. In nucleotides, the CDR3 is TGTGCCACCAGTGATCCGGACGTCTACCAAGAGACCCAGTACTTC.

The count of this clonotype is one. The chain joins TRBV12-3 or TRBV12-4 to TRBJ1-5; D not resolved. The CDR3 runs 13 residues. V lost 6 bases to trimming and J lost 6 bases, with 12 bases between them. The CDR3 reads CASRQQAGQPQHF. DNA of the CDR3: TGTGCCAGCAGGCAGCAGGCGGGTCAGCCCCAGCATTTT.

This clonotype appeared a few times. V usage is TRBV6-2 or TRBV6-3 and J usage is TRBJ1-2; D ambiguous. CDR1 and CDR2 (germline): MNHEY, SVGEGT. This CDR3 has 15 residues. Trimming took off 3 bases at V and 6 bases at J, with 17 bases between the two ends. The chain's CDR3 is CASSYSVGSFDGYTF. DNA of the CDR3: TGTGCCAGCAGTTATTCGGTGGGATCTTTCGATGGCTACACCTTC.

This clonotype was detected only a few times. The rearrangement links TRBV4-1 to TRBJ2-1, with D perhaps matching TRBD1 (6 bases). V lost 4 bases and J 4 bases, leaving 29 bases between the germline ends. The CDR3 is made up of 20 amino acids. CDR1 MGHRA and CDR2 YSYEKL come from the germline V gene. As DNA, the CDR3 is TGCGCCAGCAGCCCAAGATTAAGTAAAACGAGAGGGGGAGCATACAATGAGCAGTTCTTC. Translating gives CASSPRLSKTRGGAYNEQFF.

The chain combines TRBV4-3 with TRBJ1-1; unclear D gene. This CDR3 has 15 residues. Deletions cut 0 bases from V and 1 base from J, with 9 bases between. Per the germline V gene, CDR1 is LGHNA and CDR2 is YSLEER. The CDR3 coding sequence is TGCGCCAGCAGCCAAGACCCCGACCCGAACACTGAAGCTTTCTTT. This gives the protein CASSQDPDPNTEAFF.

This rearrangement joins TRBV7-8 to TRBJ2-5, with no clear D. Per the germline V gene, CDR1 is SGHVS and CDR2 is FQNEAQ. This CDR3 spans 13 amino acids. V was clipped by 3 bases and J by 7 bases, with 12 bases between them. CDR3 nucleotides: TGTGCCAGCAGCTTCTTCGGTGTGGGGACCCAGTACTTC. It yields the protein CASSFFGVGTQYF.

This clonotype was counted only a few times. The chain couples TRBV29-1 to TRBJ2-5; 7 bases align to TRBD2. The J call may be in error: the DNA end matches TRBJ2-7 better. Germline V CDR1 and CDR2: SQVTM, ANQGSEA. CDR3 length: 11 residues. DNA for the CDR3: TGCAGCATCTCGGGAGGCGGCGAGCAGTACTTC. This gives the protein CSISGGGEQYF.